This T cell receptor beta chain emerged from a study of blood T cell repertoires in COVID-19. The wider study: The analysed material was cDNA or gDNA that came from T cells, B-cell-depleted T cells, or PBMCs.

Germline trimming cut 3 bases from V and 8 bases from J; bases unmatched to any gene: 23. Germline V lookup: CDR1 KGHDR, CDR2 SFDVKD. This CDR3 has 20 amino acids. Some clones are missing from TCRdb's copy, which holds only in-frame ones; the method was immunoSEQ multiplex PCR. The profile shows 250,000 to 400,000 clones, approximately 87% of them singletons. This clonotype was obtained from a woman aged 25-40 years who had recovered from COVID-19. This sequence joins TRBV24-1 and TRBJ2-1; TRBD2 matches at 8 bases. Sample: PBMCs or T cells enriched from blood (not recorded which). CDR3 loop: CATSDPLGASGSAPIDEQFF. CDR3 bases: TGTGCCACCAGTGATCCCTTGGGGGCTAGCGGGTCGGCCCCGATCGATGAGCAGTTCTTC.